Given below is one T cell receptor (beta chain) in context. Its antigen specificity is not known. No base quality information exists; no much larger clone differs at one position. The entry originates in a study of T-cell memory formation after mild COVID-19 (dated by TCRdb to the early 2020s). A note on the overall study: Most TCR sequence clusters were specific to one of the two donors. In a couple of donors, T-cell clones that expanded and contracted after mild COVID-19 were followed by sequencing TCRalpha and TCRbeta repertoires longitudinally. Two young, previously healthy adult volunteers made up the cohort, one male and one female. Overall study outcomes, separate from this receptor: Clones that contracted from day 15 to 85 showed balanced CD4/CD8 phenotypes, whereas a second wave of clones that expanded from day 15 to 37 leaned towards CD4+. Contracting CD4+ clones turned up mainly in the CM and EM memory subsets, whereas EMRA was where CD8+ clones were enriched. SARS-CoV-2 specificity of the second-wave clones peaking on day 37 was not confirmed. Only two mild cases were covered in the study, and larger cohorts including severe cases with pre-infection samples were considered necessary. Some responding clones were detected in pre-infection memory, which suggested that pre-existing cross-reactive memory T cells had joined the SARS-CoV-2 response.

PBMCs were isolated by Ficoll-Paque density gradient centrifugation. V loses 4 bases of germline sequence and J loses 5 bases, and the interval between the two ends is 9 bases. The CDR3 starts with the cysteine, ends with the phenylalanine, and has 13 residues. The retained sequence is limited to the CDR3, 39 bases, with the frame set at the first base. The CDR1 and CDR2 encoded by the germline V gene are ENHRY and SYGVKD. Sequencing was carried out with an Illumina NovaSeq 6000. TCRalpha and TCRbeta cDNA libraries were built by 5'RACE with constant-segment primers, adding sample barcodes and unique molecular identifiers. Trizol reagent was used to extract RNA from every sample. Amplification of the libraries took two PCR steps, and the second step added a second sample barcode plus Illumina TruSeq adapters. Libraries were sequenced on an Illumina NovaSeq with 2 x 150 bp paired-end reads. The paper's data handling went like this. Reads were demultiplexed and collapsed into UMI-guided consensus sequences with migec v1.2.7. Using mixcr v2.1.11, the UMI consensuses were aligned to TRA and TRB V and J templates and assembled into clonotypes. Clonotypes were classified as expanded or contracted when called significant by both edgeR and NoisET, with noise models trained on biological replicates. For edgeR calls, a false discovery rate-adjusted p below 0.01 and a log2 fold-change threshold of 1 were applied. As an exploratory analysis of dynamics, max-normalized trajectories of the 1000 most abundant clonotypes were examined by PCA with hierarchical clustering. Each responding clone was given a CD4 or CD8 phenotype based on the CD4+ and CD8+ repertoires, which had been sequenced separately. TCRdb applied fastp at Q25 and MiXCR to the public reads, then kept only in-frame beta chains. Merged by CDR3 protein, the rows form single entries marked with the most common genes and DNA. The V and J calls here are based on TCRdb, not the publication. The sample records about 210,000 distinct CDR3 sequences, more than 25% of which are singletons. The biggest ten clones account for 11% of the sample.

This receptor chain uses TRBV10-3 and TRBJ2-1; no D segment can be confidently identified. Sequenced sample: PBMCs or a T cell subset sorted from them (not recorded which). This receptor was obtained from an adult woman who had mild COVID-19 (a few samples of this study predate the infection). The sample titles of this study are shuffled in the database, so cell type and time point are left out; the donor was told from shared clones. The nucleotides read TGTGCCATCAGTGTGGCCAGCGACAATGAGCAGTTCTTC. Its protein reads: CAISVASDNEQFF.